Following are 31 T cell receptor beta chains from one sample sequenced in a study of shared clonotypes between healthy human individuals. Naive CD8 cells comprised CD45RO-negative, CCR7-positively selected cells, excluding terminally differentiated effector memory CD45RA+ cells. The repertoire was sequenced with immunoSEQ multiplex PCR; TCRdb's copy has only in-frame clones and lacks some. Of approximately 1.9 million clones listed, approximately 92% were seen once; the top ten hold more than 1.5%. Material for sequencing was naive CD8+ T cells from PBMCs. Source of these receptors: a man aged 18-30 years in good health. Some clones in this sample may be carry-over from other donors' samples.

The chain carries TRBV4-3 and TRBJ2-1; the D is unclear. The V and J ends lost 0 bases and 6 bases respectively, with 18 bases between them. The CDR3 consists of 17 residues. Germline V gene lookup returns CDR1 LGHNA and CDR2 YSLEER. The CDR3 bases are TGCGCCAGCAGCCAAGATCGGTCGCTATCATACACCAATGAGCAGTTCTTC. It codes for CASSQDRSLSYTNEQFF.

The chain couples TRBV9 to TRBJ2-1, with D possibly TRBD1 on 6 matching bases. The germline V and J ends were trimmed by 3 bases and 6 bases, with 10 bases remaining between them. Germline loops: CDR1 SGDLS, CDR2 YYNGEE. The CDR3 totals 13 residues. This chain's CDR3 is CASSEDRANEQFF. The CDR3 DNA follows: TGTGCCAGCAGCGAGGACAGAGCCAATGAGCAGTTCTTC.

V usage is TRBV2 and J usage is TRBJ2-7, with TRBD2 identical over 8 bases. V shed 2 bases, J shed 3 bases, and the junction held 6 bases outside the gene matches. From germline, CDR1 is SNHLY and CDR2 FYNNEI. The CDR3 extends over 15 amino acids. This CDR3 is CASSETAGGVYEQYF. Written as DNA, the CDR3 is TGTGCCAGCAGTGAAACGGCGGGAGGAGTCTACGAGCAGTACTTC.

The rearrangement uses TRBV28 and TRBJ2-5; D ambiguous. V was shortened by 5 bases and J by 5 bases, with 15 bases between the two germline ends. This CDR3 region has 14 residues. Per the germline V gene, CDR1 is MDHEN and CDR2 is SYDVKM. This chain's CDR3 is CASSTLSDGETQYF. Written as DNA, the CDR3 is TGTGCCAGCAGTACCCTCTCGGATGGGGAGACCCAGTACTTC.

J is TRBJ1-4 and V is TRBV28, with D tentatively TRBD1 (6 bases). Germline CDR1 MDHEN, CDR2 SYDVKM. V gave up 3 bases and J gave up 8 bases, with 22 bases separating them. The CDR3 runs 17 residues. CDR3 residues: CASSFYQTGPTGEKLFF. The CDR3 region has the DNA TGTGCCAGCAGTTTCTACCAAACAGGGCCGACTGGGGAAAAACTGTTTTTT.

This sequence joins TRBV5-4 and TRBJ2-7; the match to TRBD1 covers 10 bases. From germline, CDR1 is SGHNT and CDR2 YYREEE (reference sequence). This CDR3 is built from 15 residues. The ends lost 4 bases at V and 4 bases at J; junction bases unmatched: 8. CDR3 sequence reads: CASSLWDRGSYEQYF. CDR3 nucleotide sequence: TGTGCCAGCAGCCTCTGGGACAGGGGATCTTACGAGCAGTACTTC. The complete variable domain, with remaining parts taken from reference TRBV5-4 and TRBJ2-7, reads ETGVTQSPTHLIKTRGQQVTLRCSSQSGHNTVSWYQQALGQGPQFIFQYYREEENGRGNFPPRFSGLQFPNYSSELNVNALELDDSALYLCASSLWDRGSYEQYFGPGTRLTVT.

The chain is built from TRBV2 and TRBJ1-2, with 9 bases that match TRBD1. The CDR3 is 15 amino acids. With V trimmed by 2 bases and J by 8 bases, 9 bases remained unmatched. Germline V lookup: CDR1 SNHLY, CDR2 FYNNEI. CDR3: CASSESGQGSRGYTF. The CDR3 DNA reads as TGTGCCAGCAGTGAATCGGGACAGGGTTCTCGGGGCTACACCTTC.

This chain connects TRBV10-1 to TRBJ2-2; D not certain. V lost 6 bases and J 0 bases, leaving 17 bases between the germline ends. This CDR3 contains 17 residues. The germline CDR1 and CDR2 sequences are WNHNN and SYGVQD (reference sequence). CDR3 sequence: CASSPRMAYPNTGELFF. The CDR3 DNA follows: TGCGCCAGCAGCCCCAGGATGGCCTACCCGAACACCGGGGAGCTGTTTTTT.

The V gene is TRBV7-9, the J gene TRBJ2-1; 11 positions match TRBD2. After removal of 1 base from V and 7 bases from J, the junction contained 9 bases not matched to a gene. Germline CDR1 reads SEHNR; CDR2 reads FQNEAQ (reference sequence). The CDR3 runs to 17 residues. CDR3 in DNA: TGTGCCAGCAGCTTAGTGCGGGCTAGCGGGAGGAGGAATGAGCAGTTCTTC. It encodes CASSLVRASGRRNEQFF. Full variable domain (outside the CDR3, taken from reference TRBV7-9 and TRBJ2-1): DTGVSQNPRHKITKRGQNVTFRCDPISEHNRLYWYRQTLGQGPEFLTYFQNEAQLEKSRLLSDRFSAERPKGSFSTLEIQRTEQGDSAMYLCASSLVRASGRRNEQFFGPGTRLTVL.

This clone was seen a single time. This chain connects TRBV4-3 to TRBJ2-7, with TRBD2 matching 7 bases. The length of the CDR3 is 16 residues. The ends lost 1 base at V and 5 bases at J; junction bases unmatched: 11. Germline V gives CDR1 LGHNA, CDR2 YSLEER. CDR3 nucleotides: TGCGCCAGCAGCCAAGGGGGCGGGAGAAGATACGACGAGCAGTACTTC. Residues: CASSQGGGRRYDEQYF.

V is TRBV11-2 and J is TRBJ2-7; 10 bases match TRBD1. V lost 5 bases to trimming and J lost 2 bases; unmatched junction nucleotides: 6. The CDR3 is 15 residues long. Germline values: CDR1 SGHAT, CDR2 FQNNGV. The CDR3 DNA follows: TGTGCCAGCAGCCAAAATGACAGGGGGCCCTACGAGCAGTACTTC. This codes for CASSQNDRGPYEQYF.

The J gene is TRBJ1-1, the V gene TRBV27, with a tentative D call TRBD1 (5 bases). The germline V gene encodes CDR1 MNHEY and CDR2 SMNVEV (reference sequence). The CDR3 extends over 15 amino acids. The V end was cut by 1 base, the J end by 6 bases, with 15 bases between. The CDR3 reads CASSLFGTGKPEAFF. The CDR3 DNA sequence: TGTGCCAGCAGTTTATTCGGGACGGGGAAACCTGAAGCTTTCTTT.

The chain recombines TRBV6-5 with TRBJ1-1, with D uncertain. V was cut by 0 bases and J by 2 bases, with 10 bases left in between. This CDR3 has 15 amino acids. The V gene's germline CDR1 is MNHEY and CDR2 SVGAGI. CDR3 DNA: TGTGCCAGCAGTTACTCTTCCGGGATCAACACTGAAGCTTTCTTT. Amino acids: CASSYSSGINTEAFF.

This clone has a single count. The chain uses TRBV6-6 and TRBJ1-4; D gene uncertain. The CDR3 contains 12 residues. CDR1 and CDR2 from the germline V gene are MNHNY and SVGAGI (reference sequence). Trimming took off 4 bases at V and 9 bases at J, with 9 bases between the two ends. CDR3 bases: TGTGCCAGCAGTTTAAGCGTTAAAAAACTGTTTTTT. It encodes CASSLSVKKLFF.

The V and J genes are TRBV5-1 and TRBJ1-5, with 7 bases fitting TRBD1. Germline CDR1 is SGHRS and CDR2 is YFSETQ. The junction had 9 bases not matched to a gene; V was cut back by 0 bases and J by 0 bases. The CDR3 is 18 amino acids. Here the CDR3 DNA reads TGCGCCAGCAGCTTGGAGTGGGCAGGGGGTGATAGCAATCAGCCCCAGCATTTT. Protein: CASSLEWAGGDSNQPQHF.

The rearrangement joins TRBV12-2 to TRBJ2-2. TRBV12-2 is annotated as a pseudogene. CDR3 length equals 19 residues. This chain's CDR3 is CASRNLKAGSATNTGELFF. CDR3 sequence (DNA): TGTGCAAGTCGTAACCTTAAGGCCGGATCAGCAACGAACACCGGGGAGCTGTTTTTT.

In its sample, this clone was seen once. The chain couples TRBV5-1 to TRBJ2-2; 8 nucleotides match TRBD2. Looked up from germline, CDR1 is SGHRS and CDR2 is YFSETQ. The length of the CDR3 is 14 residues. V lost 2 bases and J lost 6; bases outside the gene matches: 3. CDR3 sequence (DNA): TGCGCCAGCAGCTTAGCGGGAGAGCCCGGGGAGCTGTTTTTT. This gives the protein CASSLAGEPGELFF.

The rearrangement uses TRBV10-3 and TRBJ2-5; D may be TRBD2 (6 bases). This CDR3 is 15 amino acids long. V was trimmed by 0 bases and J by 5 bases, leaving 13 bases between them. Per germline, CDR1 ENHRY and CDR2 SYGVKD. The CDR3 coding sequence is TGTGCCATCAGTGAGTCTAAGGGACTCGGCGAGACCCAGTACTTC. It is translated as CAISESKGLGETQYF.

CDR3 sequence: CASSLAQGNTEAFF. CDR3 in DNA: TGTGCCAGCAGTTTAGCTCAGGGCAACACTGAAGCTTTCTTT. V gene TRBV28 combines with J gene TRBJ1-1, with a tentative D call TRBD1 (5 bases). V gave up 2 bases and J gave up 2 bases, with 9 bases separating them. CDR3 length equals 14 residues. Germline V CDR1 and CDR2: MDHEN, SYDVKM.

The CDR3 DNA sequence: TGTGCCAGTAGTTCGTACCGATTGAACACTGAAGCTTTCTTT. Its protein is CASSSYRLNTEAFF. V gene TRBV19 combines with J gene TRBJ1-1; D is unresolved. Germline V lookup: CDR1 LNHDA, CDR2 SQIVND (reference sequence). Trimming stripped 5 bases from V and 0 bases from J, with 10 bases between. The CDR3 consists of 14 residues.

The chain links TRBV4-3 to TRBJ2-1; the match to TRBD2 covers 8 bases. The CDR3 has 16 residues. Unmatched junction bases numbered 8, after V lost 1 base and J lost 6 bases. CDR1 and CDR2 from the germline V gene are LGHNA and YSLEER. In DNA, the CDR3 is TGCGCCAGCAGCCAAGCGGCGGGAGGCCCGGTCAATGAGCAGTTCTTC. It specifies CASSQAAGGPVNEQFF.

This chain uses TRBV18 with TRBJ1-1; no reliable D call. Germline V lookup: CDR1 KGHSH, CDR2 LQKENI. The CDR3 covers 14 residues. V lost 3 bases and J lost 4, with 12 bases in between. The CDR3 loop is CASSPEGAPTEAFF. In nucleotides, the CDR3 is TGTGCCAGCTCACCCGAGGGAGCCCCCACTGAAGCTTTCTTT.

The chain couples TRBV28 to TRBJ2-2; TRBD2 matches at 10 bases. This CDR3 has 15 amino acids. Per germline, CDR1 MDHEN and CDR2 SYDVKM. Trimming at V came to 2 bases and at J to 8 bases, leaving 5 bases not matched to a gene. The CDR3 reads CASSLRAGGKGELFF. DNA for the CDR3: TGTGCCAGCAGTTTACGAGCGGGAGGGAAAGGGGAGCTGTTTTTT.

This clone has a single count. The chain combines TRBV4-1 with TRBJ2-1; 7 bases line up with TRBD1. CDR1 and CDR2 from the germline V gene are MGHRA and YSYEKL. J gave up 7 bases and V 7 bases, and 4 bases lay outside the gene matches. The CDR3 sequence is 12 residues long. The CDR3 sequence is CASTSGGNEQFF. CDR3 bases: TGCGCCAGCACGTCAGGGGGAAATGAGCAGTTCTTC.

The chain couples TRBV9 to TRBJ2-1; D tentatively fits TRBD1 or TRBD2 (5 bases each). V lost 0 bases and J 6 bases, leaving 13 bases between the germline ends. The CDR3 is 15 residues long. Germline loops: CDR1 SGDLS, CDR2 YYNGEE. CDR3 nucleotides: TGTGCCAGCAGCGTAGGGGGGACGACCGTCAATGAGCAGTTCTTC. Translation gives CASSVGGTTVNEQFF.

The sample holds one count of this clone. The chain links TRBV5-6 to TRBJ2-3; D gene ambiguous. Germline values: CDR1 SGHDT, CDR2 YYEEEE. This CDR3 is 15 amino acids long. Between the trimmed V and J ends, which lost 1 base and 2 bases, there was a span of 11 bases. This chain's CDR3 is CASSLRADPTDTQYF. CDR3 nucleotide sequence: TGTGCCAGCAGCTTGCGGGCAGACCCCACAGATACGCAGTATTTT.

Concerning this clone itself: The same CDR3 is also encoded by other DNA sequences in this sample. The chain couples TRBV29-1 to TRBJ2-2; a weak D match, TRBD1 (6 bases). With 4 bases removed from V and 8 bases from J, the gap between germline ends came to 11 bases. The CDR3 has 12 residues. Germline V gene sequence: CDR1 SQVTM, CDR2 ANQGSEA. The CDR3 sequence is CSVVQGTGELFF. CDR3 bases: TGCAGCGTTGTACAGGGTACTGGGGAGCTGTTTTTT.

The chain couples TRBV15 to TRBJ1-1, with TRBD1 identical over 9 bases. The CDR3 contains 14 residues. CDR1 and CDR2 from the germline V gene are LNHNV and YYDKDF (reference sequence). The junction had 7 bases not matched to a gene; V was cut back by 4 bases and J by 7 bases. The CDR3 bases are TGTGCCACCAGCACTAAACAGGGGGCCTATGAAGCTTTCTTT. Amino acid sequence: CATSTKQGAYEAFF.

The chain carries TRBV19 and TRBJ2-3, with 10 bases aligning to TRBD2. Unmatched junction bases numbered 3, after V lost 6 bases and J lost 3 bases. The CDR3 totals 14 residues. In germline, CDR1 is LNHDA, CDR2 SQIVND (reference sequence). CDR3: CASSVLAGTDTQYF. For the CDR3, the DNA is TGTGCCAGTAGCGTACTAGCGGGAACAGATACGCAGTATTTT.

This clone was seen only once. CDR3 in DNA: TGCGCCAGCAGCCAAAAGAACAGGTACAACTATGGCTACACCTTC. It codes for CASSQKNRYNYGYTF. V gene TRBV4-3 combines with J gene TRBJ1-2; D possibly corresponds to TRBD1 (5 bases). V lost 2 bases and J 2 bases, leaving 12 bases between the germline ends. The length of the CDR3 is 15 residues. CDR1 and CDR2 (germline): LGHNA, YSLEER.

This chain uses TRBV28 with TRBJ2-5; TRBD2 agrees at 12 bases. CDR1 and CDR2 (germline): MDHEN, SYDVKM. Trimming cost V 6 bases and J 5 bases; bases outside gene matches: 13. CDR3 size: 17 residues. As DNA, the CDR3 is TGTGCCAGCAGAGTGGGTTCTAGCGGGAGGGTGTGGGAGACCCAGTACTTC. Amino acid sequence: CASRVGSSGRVWETQYF.